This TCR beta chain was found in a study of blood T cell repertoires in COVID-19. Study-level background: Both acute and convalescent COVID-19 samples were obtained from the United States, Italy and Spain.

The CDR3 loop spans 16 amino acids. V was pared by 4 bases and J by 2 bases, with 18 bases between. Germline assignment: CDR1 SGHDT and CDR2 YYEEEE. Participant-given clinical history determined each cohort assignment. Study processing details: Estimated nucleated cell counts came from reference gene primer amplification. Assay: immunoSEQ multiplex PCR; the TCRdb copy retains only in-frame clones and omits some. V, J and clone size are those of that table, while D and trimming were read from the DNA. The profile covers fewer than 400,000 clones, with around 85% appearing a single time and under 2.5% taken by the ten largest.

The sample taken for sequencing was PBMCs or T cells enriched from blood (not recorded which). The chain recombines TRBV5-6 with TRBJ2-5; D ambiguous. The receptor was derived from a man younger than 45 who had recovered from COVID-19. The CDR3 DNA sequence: TGTGCCAGCAGCCACGTCCTCTTACATGAACAAGAGACCCAGTACTTC. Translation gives CASSHVLLHEQETQYF.